The clone carrying this TCR beta chain was detected only a few times. The target antigen is unknown. This sample was taken from a study of response to subunit inactivated influenza vaccine. Study-wide points: The authors suggested that few new T cells are recruited per seasonal influenza vaccination.

TCRdb ran MiXCR on the RT-PCR reads and lists one entry per CDR3 protein. This sample has roughly 650,000 distinct CDR3 sequences, with 14% found just once. The CDR3 is made up of 17 amino acids. The germline CDR1 and CDR2 sequences are SGHRS and YFSETQ. V lost 2 bases to trimming and J lost 6 bases; unmatched junction nucleotides: 9. This chain joins TRBV5-1 and TRBJ1-5, with 12 positions matching TRBD1. This clonotype was sampled from a man aged 45 to 65 who received an inactivated influenza vaccine. The material was PBMCs from blood, obtained 14 days before vaccination. The CDR3 reads CASSFGTGGREGQPQHF. The CDR3 region has the DNA TGCGCCAGCAGCTTCGGGACAGGGGGCAGGGAGGGTCAGCCCCAGCATTTT.